Following are 30 T cell receptor beta chains from one sample sequenced in a study of blood T cell repertoires in COVID-19. Repertoires were generated with immunoSEQ multiplex PCR, while TCRdb's copy carries only in-frame clones and drops some. This sample carries approximately 97,000 clones, 92% of them seen once, and the ten largest clones take around 1.9%. The source material was peripheral blood. These TCRs come from a woman aged 50 to 60 with COVID-19, enrolled during active disease.

This sequence joins TRBV2 and TRBJ2-1; the match to TRBD1 covers 7 bases. The trim removed 3 bases at V and 5 bases at J, leaving 7 bases unmatched. Germline V CDR1 and CDR2: SNHLY, FYNNEI. The CDR3 extends over 15 amino acids. The DNA for the CDR3 is TGTGCCAGCAGTGAGGTCTCGGGACAGAACAATGAGCAGTTCTTC. This codes for CASSEVSGQNNEQFF.

V usage is TRBV7-2 and J usage is TRBJ1-5, with D perhaps matching TRBD1 (6 bases). The V and J ends lost 1 base and 5 bases respectively, with 12 bases between them. CDR3 length: 15 residues. CDR1 SGHTA and CDR2 FQGNSA come from the germline V gene. This CDR3 reads CASSLVVGGHQPQHF. CDR3 DNA: TGTGCCAGCAGCTTAGTCGTCGGGGGGCATCAGCCCCAGCATTTT.

This rearrangement joins TRBV19 to TRBJ1-5; D is perhaps TRBD1 (6 bases). This CDR3 region has 17 residues. Trimming removed 0 bases from V and 7 bases from J, with 19 bases in between. Looked up from germline, CDR1 is LNHDA and CDR2 is SQIVND (reference sequence). CDR3 region: CASSIELNRASRQPQHF. The CDR3 nucleotides read TGTGCCAGTAGTATAGAATTGAACAGGGCATCCCGGCAGCCCCAGCATTTT.

The J gene is TRBJ1-1, the V gene TRBV6-6; 8 bases are a match to TRBD1. Trimming at V came to 8 bases and at J to 6 bases, leaving 14 bases not matched to a gene. This CDR3 contains 15 residues. Germline CDR1 MNHNY, CDR2 SVGAGI (reference sequence). CDR3 coding DNA: TGTGCCAGCCGCGGGCAGGGGGCGCAAAACCCTGAAGCTTTCTTT. Its protein is CASRGQGAQNPEAFF.

The chain recombines TRBV29-1 with TRBJ1-4; D possibly corresponds to TRBD1 (5 bases). CDR1 and CDR2 from the germline V gene are SQVTM and ANQGSEA. Trimming shortened V by 4 bases and J by 8 bases, and 14 bases separated the two germline ends. CDR3 length: 13 residues. The CDR3 spells CSVGGRMNEKLFF. CDR3 in DNA: TGCAGCGTTGGGGGGAGGATGAACGAAAAACTGTTTTTT.

The V call is TRBV27, the J call TRBJ2-7, with TRBD1 matching over 9 bases. The CDR3 length is 18 residues. Trimming took 6 bases from V and 4 from J; bases not matched to a gene: 19. Germline CDR1 is MNHEY and CDR2 is SMNVEV (reference sequence). The CDR3 here is CASSPLTGGPESKYEQYF. The CDR3 DNA reads TGTGCCAGCAGCCCACTCACAGGGGGCCCCGAGAGTAAGTACGAGCAGTACTTC.

The J gene is TRBJ1-1, the V gene TRBV10-3; no reliable D call. Germline CDR1 is ENHRY and CDR2 is SYGVKD. Trimming took 4 bases from V and 0 from J, leaving 12 bases between them. The CDR3 contains 15 residues. This CDR3 reads CAISGAGFMNTEAFF. The CDR3 coding sequence is TGTGCCATCAGTGGGGCGGGTTTTATGAACACTGAAGCTTTCTTT.

The J gene is TRBJ1-1, the V gene TRBV12-3 or TRBV12-4; D might be TRBD1 (5 bases). V dropped 7 bases and J dropped 7 bases, with 10 bases sitting between them. The CDR3 has 11 amino acids. The CDR3, as DNA: TGTGCCAGCATCCAGGGTAGTGAAGCTTTCTTT. Translated, it gives CASIQGSEAFF.

The CDR3 coding sequence is TGTGCCAGCAGTTTACAAGGACAGGGGAGGAATCAGCCCCAGCATTTT. Translating it yields CASSLQGQGRNQPQHF. The chain has TRBV27 and TRBJ1-5; 9 positions match TRBD1. The CDR3 spans 16 residues. Germline CDR1 is MNHEY and CDR2 is SMNVEV (reference sequence). Trimming at V came to 2 bases and at J to 4 bases, leaving 6 bases not matched to a gene.

This chain joins TRBV5-1 and TRBJ1-1; TRBD1 might be the D (5 bases). Per the germline V gene, CDR1 is SGHRS and CDR2 is YFSETQ. The CDR3 is 16 amino acids. The V end was cut by 4 bases, the J end by 0 bases, with 16 bases between. This CDR3 reads CASSLQTAPLNTEAFF. CDR3 coding DNA: TGCGCCAGCAGCCTTCAGACAGCGCCTTTGAACACTGAAGCTTTCTTT.

This chain links TRBV18 with TRBJ2-6; 10 positions agree with TRBD1. V lost 3 bases, J lost 0 bases, and 8 bases stayed unmatched. The germline V gene has CDR1 KGHSH and CDR2 LQKENI. The CDR3 covers 19 residues. DNA of the CDR3: TGTGCCAGCTCACCTCCGGGACAGGGGCTAATCTCTGGGGCCAACGTCCTGACTTTC. Translation: CASSPPGQGLISGANVLTF.

The sample holds one count of this clone. The rearrangement uses TRBV10-2 and TRBJ1-2; D remains ambiguous. The germline V gene has CDR1 WSHSY and CDR2 SAAADI. The CDR3 extends over 18 amino acids. V gave up 4 bases and J gave up 2 bases, with 23 bases separating them. The CDR3 DNA reads as TGCGCCAGCAGTGGGCTGACATTTTTCACCTATTCGAACTATGGCTACACCTTC. It encodes CASSGLTFFTYSNYGYTF.

The V gene is TRBV5-1, the J gene TRBJ2-2; 7 positions agree with TRBD1. CDR1 SGHRS and CDR2 YFSETQ come from the germline V gene. J gave up 2 bases and V 2 bases, and 3 bases lay outside the gene matches. The CDR3 extends over 15 amino acids. This CDR3 reads CASSFGQANTGELFF. CDR3 DNA sequence: TGCGCCAGCAGCTTCGGACAGGCAAACACCGGGGAGCTGTTTTTT. Using reference TRBV5-1 and TRBJ2-2 for the parts outside the CDR3, the full variable domain is KAGVTQTPRYLIKTRGQQVTLSCSPISGHRSVSWYQQTPGQGLQFLFEYFSETQRNKGNFPGRFSGRQFSNSRSEMNVSTLELGDSALYLCASSFGQANTGELFFGEGSRLTVL.

The V and J genes are TRBV6-6 and TRBJ1-1, with a tentative D call TRBD1 (6 bases). V lost 0 bases, J lost 4 bases, and 9 bases lay in between. Germline V gene sequence: CDR1 MNHNY, CDR2 SVGAGI (reference sequence). The CDR3 is made up of 14 amino acids. CDR3 nucleotide sequence: TGTGCCAGCAGTTACTCAGGGGGTGGCACTGAAGCTTTCTTT. Amino acid sequence: CASSYSGGGTEAFF.

This clone was found once. V and J are TRBV19 and TRBJ2-1; D is unresolved. The CDR3 is made up of 14 amino acids. Germline V lookup: CDR1 LNHDA, CDR2 SQIVND (reference sequence). V lost 1 base and J lost 0, with 4 bases in between. The DNA for the CDR3 is TGTGCCAGTAGTATAGCCCTCTCCTACAATGAGCAGTTCTTC. This translates into CASSIALSYNEQFF.

This chain connects TRBV7-9 to TRBJ1-4, with 7 positions matching TRBD1. Per germline, CDR1 SEHNR and CDR2 FQNEAQ (reference sequence). The CDR3 spans 14 residues. V was pared by 4 bases and J by 11 bases, with 10 bases of the junction left unmatched. CDR3 DNA: TGTGCCAGCAGCTCGGCGGGACAGATCGGGAAACTGTTTTTT. Protein product: CASSSAGQIGKLFF. Looking up the rest from reference TRBV7-9 and TRBJ1-4 gives the full variable domain: DTGVSQNPRHKITKRGQNVTFRCDPISEHNRLYWYRQTLGQGPEFLTYFQNEAQLEKSRLLSDRFSAERPKGSFSTLEIQRTEQGDSAMYLCASSSAGQIGKLFFGSGTQLSVL.

This clone appeared once. The chain couples TRBV28 to TRBJ2-7, with 8 nucleotides matching TRBD1. This CDR3 has 18 residues. Germline trimming cut 6 bases from V and 5 bases from J; bases unmatched to any gene: 21. Germline V gives CDR1 MDHEN, CDR2 SYDVKM. CDR3 coding DNA: TGTGCCAGCAGCCCCACCCGACAGGGGAACGGTAGGAGGCACGAGCAGTACGTC. It codes for CASSPTRQGNGRRHEQYV.

The sample holds one count of this clone. V and J are TRBV7-8 and TRBJ1-5; 9 bases fit TRBD1. With 6 bases clipped from V and 6 bases from J, the junction kept 15 bases outside the gene matches. This CDR3 contains 17 residues. Per germline, CDR1 SGHVS and CDR2 FQNEAQ. DNA for the CDR3: TGTGCCAGCAGGGCCACAGGGGGCTCGAGGATTGGTCAGCCCCAGCATTTT. This codes for CASRATGGSRIGQPQHF.

The V call is TRBV6-4, the J call TRBJ1-1; maybe TRBD1 (6 bases). The CDR3 has 13 residues. Between the trimmed V and J ends, which lost 7 bases and 5 bases, there was a span of 14 bases. CDR1 and CDR2 from the germline V gene are MRHNA and SNTAGT. CDR3 coding DNA: TGTGCCAGCACCGTGAGGGGGAATACTGAAGCTTTCTTT. It yields the protein CASTVRGNTEAFF.

This chain links TRBV13 with TRBJ2-3; possible D gene TRBD1, 5 bases. Trimming pared 6 bases from V and 3 bases from J, leaving 16 bases between. This CDR3 comprises 15 residues. Per the germline V gene, CDR1 is PRHDT and CDR2 is FYEKMQ (reference sequence). The CDR3 nucleotides are TGTGCCAGCAGTAACAGGAAAAGGGGAACAGATACGCAGTATTTT. It specifies CASSNRKRGTDTQYF. Full variable domain (outside the CDR3, taken from reference TRBV13 and TRBJ2-3): AAGVIQSPRHLIKEKRETATLKCYPIPRHDTVYWYQQGPGQDPQFLISFYEKMQSDKGSIPDRFSAQQFSDYHSELNMSSLELGDSALYFCASSNRKRGTDTQYFGPGTRLTVL.

CDR3 DNA sequence: TGTGCCAGTAGTATTTGGCAGTTCAATGAGCAGTTCTTC. It is translated as CASSIWQFNEQFF. The chain employs TRBV19 and TRBJ2-1; D is unresolved. Germline loops: CDR1 LNHDA, CDR2 SQIVND (reference sequence). CDR3 size: 13 residues. Trimming took off 3 bases at V and 6 bases at J, with 9 bases between the two ends.

The rearrangement links TRBV11-3 to TRBJ2-3; 9 bases align to TRBD2. The CDR3 is 14 residues long. With 5 bases clipped from V and 4 bases from J, the junction kept 4 bases outside the gene matches. CDR1 and CDR2 (germline): SGHNT, YENEEA. CDR3 sequence (DNA): TGTGCCAGCAGCAAAAGCGGGGGGCCAGATACGCAGTATTTT. This codes for CASSKSGGPDTQYF.

The chain carries TRBV13 and TRBJ2-7; D unclear. The CDR3 totals 13 residues. Germline V gene sequence: CDR1 PRHDT, CDR2 FYEKMQ (reference sequence). The germline V and J ends were trimmed by 7 bases and 2 bases, with 12 bases remaining between them. Here the CDR3 reads CASKVGGAYEQYV. In nucleotides, the CDR3 is TGTGCCAGCAAGGTAGGCGGAGCCTACGAGCAGTACGTC.

The chain recombines TRBV30 with TRBJ1-2; 7 bases align to TRBD1. CDR1 and CDR2 (germline): GTSNPN, SVGIG (reference sequence). Germline trimming cut 2 bases from V and 8 bases from J; bases unmatched to any gene: 11. The CDR3 length is 14 residues. CDR3 amino acids: CAWSPGQPRGGYTF. DNA of the CDR3: TGTGCCTGGAGTCCGGGACAGCCCAGAGGCGGCTACACCTTC.

The chain recombines TRBV7-9 with TRBJ2-1; TRBD2 agrees at 7 bases. V shed 7 bases, J shed 2 bases, and the junction held 8 bases outside the gene matches. CDR3 size: 15 residues. Germline lookup yields CDR1 SEHNR and CDR2 FQNEAQ (reference sequence). CDR3: CASTPWGGTYNEQFF. The CDR3 DNA reads TGTGCCAGCACCCCCTGGGGGGGGACCTACAATGAGCAGTTCTTC.

The gene calls are TRBV4-3 and TRBJ1-4; 9 nucleotides agree with TRBD1. The germline V gene has CDR1 LGHNA and CDR2 YSLEER. CDR3 size: 20 residues. The V segment lost 0 bases and the J segment 3 bases; nucleotides outside the gene matches: 14. The CDR3 nucleotides are TGCGCCAGCAGCCAAGAAGGGACAGGGAGCCCTGGCGGCGCTAATGAAAAACTGTTTTTT. Its protein product is CASSQEGTGSPGGANEKLFF.

There are a few counts of this clone. This sequence joins TRBV30 and TRBJ1-1, with 10 bases that match TRBD1. The CDR3 runs 13 residues. J gave up 5 bases and V 8 bases, and 8 bases lay outside the gene matches. CDR1 is GTSNPN and CDR2 is SVGIG in the germline V gene (reference sequence). In DNA, the CDR3 is TGTGCCGGCCTGGACAGGGGGAGAACTGAAGCTTTCTTT. Amino acids: CAGLDRGRTEAFF. The variable domain in full, completed from reference TRBV30 and TRBJ1-1, reads SQTIHQWPATLVQPVGSPLSLECTVEGTSNPNLYWYRQAAGRGLQLLFYSVGIGQISSEVPQNLSASRPQDRQFILSSKKLLLSDSGFYLCAGLDRGRTEAFFGQGTRLTVV.

This chain joins TRBV24-1 and TRBJ2-3, with TRBD1 identical over 8 bases. Unmatched junction bases numbered 4, after V lost 0 bases and J lost 6 bases. Looked up from germline, CDR1 is KGHDR and CDR2 is SFDVKD. This CDR3 contains 15 residues. The chain's CDR3 is CATSDLRTGRDTQYF. The CDR3 coding sequence is TGTGCCACCAGTGATTTGAGGACAGGGCGCGATACGCAGTATTTT.

V is TRBV6-1 and J is TRBJ1-6, with 9 bases matching TRBD1. CDR3 length equals 16 residues. Trimming at V came to 4 bases and at J to 9 bases, leaving 10 bases not matched to a gene. Germline V gene data show CDR1 as MNHNS and CDR2 as SASEGT. Written as DNA, the CDR3 is TGTGCCAGCAGTGTAGGGGGGGGACAGGGAGGTTCACCCCTCCACTTT. Protein product: CASSVGGGQGGSPLHF.

V is TRBV27 and J is TRBJ1-5; D might be TRBD1 (6 bases). Trimming stripped 3 bases from V and 0 bases from J, with 9 bases between. The germline gives CDR1 MNHEY, CDR2 SMNVEV (reference sequence). The CDR3 runs 15 residues. The CDR3 coding sequence is TGTGCCAGCAGTTTGACAGGAGATAGCAATCAGCCCCAGCATTTT. Translated, it gives CASSLTGDSNQPQHF.